This TCR beta chain was identified during a study (dated by TCRdb to about 2013). Sequencer: Illumina Genome Analyzer IIx. Through fastp at Q25 and MiXCR, TCRdb rebuilt clones from the public reads, retaining in-frame beta chains. Entries that share a CDR3 protein sequence are merged under the most common genes and DNA. This sample holds roughly 15,000 distinct CDR3 sequences; approximately 30% were observed only once. The ten largest clones capture about 16% of the sample. Concerning this clonotype: This receptor's antigen is unknown. Per-base quality was not reported, and no clone a single base away is much larger than it.

Sequencing was done on a sample of blood. The TCR comes from a human donor.

The CDR3 protein: CSARGPPTTSGIGTYEQYF. The nucleotide sequence reads TGCAGTGCTAGAGGGCCCCCCACTACTAGCGGGATCGGCACCTACGAGCAGTACTTC. This sequence uses TRBV20-1 and TRBJ2-7; 10 bases in the middle match TRBD2. The germline V and J ends show losses of 1 base and 2 bases respectively, and no gene match explains 17 bases of the junction. The germline V gene (reference sequence) sets CDR1 to DFQATT and CDR2 to SNEGSKA. The CDR3 holds 19 amino acids from the cysteine to the phenylalanine. Only the CDR3 DNA is retained, 57 bases long and in frame from the first base.